Shown below are 8 T cell receptor beta chains from a single sample sequenced in a study of T-cell memory formation after mild COVID-19. Using its own MiXCR run on the 5' RACE reads, TCRdb lists one record per CDR3 protein. The table lists 350,000 to 500,000 distinct CDR3 sequences, roughly 18% of them singletons. Sequencing was done on a sample of PBMCs or a T cell subset sorted from them (not recorded which). These receptors were taken from a man between 18 and 29 years old who had mild COVID-19 (a few samples of this study predate the infection). Cell type and time point are not known.

The chain couples TRBV6-1 to TRBJ2-1; the D gene could be TRBD1 or TRBD2 (5 bases each). Germline V lookup: CDR1 MNHNS, CDR2 SASEGT. The V end lost 8 bases, the J end lost 4 bases, and 12 bases lay between the germline ends. The CDR3 is made up of 13 amino acids. The CDR3 here is CASGGSEYNEQFF. The CDR3 bases are TGTGCCAGCGGGGGATCGGAATACAATGAGCAGTTCTTC.

The V and J genes are TRBV7-2 and TRBJ1-3; D gene uncertain. With 7 bases removed from V and 0 bases from J, the gap between germline ends came to 7 bases. The V gene's germline CDR1 is SGHTA and CDR2 FQGNSA. The CDR3 is 13 residues long. In DNA form, the CDR3 reads TGTGCCAGCATCAGTAGCTCTGGAAACACCATATATTTT. It translates to CASISSSGNTIYF.

The table lists this clonotype with a few counts. V usage is TRBV6-2 or TRBV6-3 and J usage is TRBJ2-7; TRBD1 is a possible D gene (6 bases). Germline values: CDR1 MNHEY, CDR2 SVGEGT. The CDR3 totals 13 residues. V shed 8 bases and J shed 5 bases, with 16 bases lying between them. CDR3 in DNA: TGTGCCAGCGGCCGGGGTTCAGGGGACGAGCAGTACGTC. Translating gives CASGRGSGDEQYV.

V is TRBV29-1 and J is TRBJ1-2, with no clear D. In germline, CDR1 is SQVTM, CDR2 ANQGSEA. Trimming removed 4 bases at V and 6 bases at J, with 12 bases between. The CDR3 covers 12 residues. The CDR3 loop is CSVGRRRDGYTF. The CDR3 nucleotides are TGCAGCGTTGGCCGCAGGAGAGATGGCTACACCTTC.

This clonotype was observed a few times. The chain links TRBV4-1 to TRBJ2-6; D call uncertain. This CDR3 is built from 18 residues. Deletions cut 4 bases from V and 0 bases from J, with 16 bases between. CDR1 is MGHRA and CDR2 is YSYEKL in the germline V gene. As DNA, the CDR3 is TGCGCCAGCAGCCTCTCGGCCAGGTATCTCTCTGGGGCCAACGTCCTGACTTTC. Encoded protein: CASSLSARYLSGANVLTF.

In this sample, this clonotype turned up once. The chain carries TRBV29-1 and TRBJ2-7; 11 nucleotides agree with TRBD2. The CDR3 spans 15 residues. Germline loops: CDR1 SQVTM, CDR2 ANQGSEA. Losses at the gene ends were 0 bases for V and 2 bases for J; bases not matched to a gene: 3. CDR3 amino acids: CSVEEVAGGPYEQYF. CDR3 DNA sequence: TGCAGCGTTGAAGAGGTAGCGGGAGGGCCCTACGAGCAGTACTTC.

The chain couples TRBV6-2 or TRBV6-3 to TRBJ1-5, with D possibly matching TRBD1 (6 bases). Trimming removed 2 bases at V and 6 bases at J, with 17 bases between. The CDR3 loop spans 16 amino acids. Germline assignment: CDR1 MNHEY and CDR2 SVGEGT. CDR3 protein: CASSYPIRGARQPQHF. The CDR3 region has the DNA TGTGCCAGCAGTTACCCGATACGGGGGGCGCGTCAGCCCCAGCATTTT.

The chain combines TRBV11-1 with TRBJ2-5; D is perhaps TRBD2 (6 bases). CDR3 length: 14 residues. V shed 8 bases and J shed 4 bases, with 17 bases lying between them. From germline, CDR1 is SGHAT and CDR2 FQDESV (reference sequence). The CDR3 is CASQVGSRGETQYF. CDR3 bases: TGTGCCAGCCAGGTCGGGAGCCGAGGAGAGACCCAGTACTTC.